This entry is about one T cell receptor beta chain. Antigen: not known. This sample is drawn from a study of T cell clones after liver transplantation. Across the whole study: Apart from a few HCV-positive recipients, transplants were for non-autoimmune, non-viral reasons.

Overall study results and limits: These preliminary findings come from unstandardized post-transplant sampling times.

Germline loops: CDR1 SNHLY, CDR2 FYNNEI. The V segment lost 2 bases and the J segment 9 bases; nucleotides outside the gene matches: 5. This CDR3 has 15 residues. TCRdb keeps only in-frame clones here, not all; method: immunoSEQ multiplex PCR. The sample lists some 110,000 clones; roughly 80% were seen once. This TCR derives from a human donor who received a liver transplant. The sample consisted of CD4+ T cells from blood, taken before liver transplant. J is TRBJ2-1 and V is TRBV2, with 12 bases lining up with TRBD2. In DNA form, the CDR3 reads TGTGCCAGCAGTGAAACTAGCGGGAGGACCGTTGAGCAGTTCTTC. Its translation: CASSETSGRTVEQFF.